These 8 T cell receptor beta chains were sequenced from one sample in a study of blood T cell repertoires in COVID-19. Using immunoSEQ multiplex PCR, the repertoire was profiled, and TCRdb retains in-frame clones only, with some absent. Of around 94,000 clones listed, around 80% are singletons. The sequencing input was peripheral blood. Source of these receptors: a human donor in a cohort sampled during active COVID-19.

The J gene is TRBJ2-7, the V gene TRBV3-1 (or the pseudogene TRBV3-2); perhaps TRBD2 as D (6 bases). CDR1 is LGHDT, CDR2 YNNKEL, per germline (reference sequence). Trimming cost V 0 bases and J 0 bases, with 15 bases left between them. The CDR3 runs 17 residues. The DNA for the CDR3 is TGTGCCAGCAGCCAAGATTTTTTGCGGGACTCCTCCTACGAGCAGTACTTC. This encodes CASSQDFLRDSSYEQYF.

The chain has TRBV28 and TRBJ2-7; 7 positions agree with TRBD1. Looked up from germline, CDR1 is MDHEN and CDR2 is SYDVKM. The V segment lost 5 bases and the J segment 5 bases; nucleotides outside the gene matches: 3. The CDR3 extends over 12 amino acids. The chain's CDR3 is CASSPDRDEQYF. For the CDR3, the DNA is TGTGCCAGCAGTCCCGACAGGGACGAGCAGTACTTC.

The J gene is TRBJ2-1, the V gene TRBV5-1, with D perhaps matching TRBD2 (6 bases). Trimming took 1 base from V and 0 from J, leaving 8 bases between them. This CDR3 is built from 15 residues. The germline V gene has CDR1 SGHRS and CDR2 YFSETQ. DNA for the CDR3: TGCGCCAGCAGCTTGAGGGGAGGCTCCTACAATGAGCAGTTCTTC. Its protein product is CASSLRGGSYNEQFF. The full variable domain, in which reference TRBV5-1 and TRBJ2-1 provide the parts outside the CDR3, is KAGVTQTPRYLIKTRGQQVTLSCSPISGHRSVSWYQQTPGQGLQFLFEYFSETQRNKGNFPGRFSGRQFSNSRSEMNVSTLELGDSALYLCASSLRGGSYNEQFFGPGTRLTVL.

Only one count was recorded for this clone. The rearrangement uses TRBV12-3 or TRBV12-4 and TRBJ1-1; D unclear. CDR3 length: 11 residues. With 8 bases removed from V and 9 bases from J, the gap between germline ends came to 13 bases. This chain's CDR3 is CASGLGTQAFF. The DNA of the CDR3 is TGTGCCAGCGGCCTTGGCACACAAGCTTTCTTT.

V is TRBV30 and J is TRBJ2-7; D perhaps matches TRBD2 (5 bases). CDR1 is GTSNPN, CDR2 SVGIG, per germline (reference sequence). Trimming left V 2 bases short and J 4 bases short, with 18 bases between. This CDR3 comprises 15 residues. CDR3 sequence: CAWSKTGNPRYEQYF. The DNA of the CDR3 is TGTGCCTGGAGTAAGACCGGGAACCCTAGGTACGAGCAGTACTTC.

This chain links TRBV19 with TRBJ1-2; unclear D gene. Germline assignment: CDR1 LNHDA and CDR2 SQIVND (reference sequence). This CDR3 spans 15 amino acids. V was clipped by 3 bases and J by 0 bases, with 11 bases between them. This CDR3 is CASSMLPLTNYGYTF. CDR3 in DNA: TGTGCCAGTAGTATGTTGCCTCTAACTAACTATGGCTACACCTTC.

This sequence joins TRBV7-8 and TRBJ2-7; the D gene is possibly TRBD2 (6 bases). This CDR3 comprises 18 residues. The germline V and J ends were trimmed by 0 bases and 1 base, with 19 bases remaining between them. Germline-derived CDR1 and CDR2 are SGHVS and FQNEAQ. In nucleotides, the CDR3 is TGTGCCAGCAGCTTAGCGTTGATAGCGGCCGCAGCATCCTACGAGCAGTACTTC. Encoded protein: CASSLALIAAAASYEQYF.

The chain links TRBV7-8 to TRBJ2-7; D not certain. V lost 3 bases to trimming and J lost 3 bases, with 15 bases between them. This CDR3 is built from 15 residues. Germline V gene lookup returns CDR1 SGHVS and CDR2 FQNEAQ. DNA of the CDR3: TGTGCCAGCAGCTTGGTAAGGTTATCAGGCTACGAGCAGTACTTC. Translated: CASSLVRLSGYEQYF.